This T cell receptor beta chain stems from a study of shared clonotypes between healthy human individuals. The wider study: Researchers drew samples from a couple of women and a few men aged 18 to 49.

The table came from immunoSEQ multiplex PCR; TCRdb's copy has only in-frame clones and leaves some out. The table lists a few million clones, more than 80% of them singletons. The healthy adult donors were HIV-negative and reported no recent acute infections or vaccinations. Only Caucasian adults living in Nashville, Tennessee served as donors. The V and J ends lost 4 bases and 4 bases respectively, with 14 bases between them. Germline V lookup: CDR1 MGHRA, CDR2 YSYEKL. This CDR3 spans 15 amino acids. Sample: naive CD4+ T cells sorted from blood. Stated subset: CD45RA+ positively selected. The sequence derives from a man between 18 and 29 years old in good health. This chain joins TRBV4-1 and TRBJ1-5, with D maybe TRBD1 (6 bases). CDR3 sequence reads: CASSPEGGGNQPQHF. DNA for the CDR3: TGCGCCAGCAGCCCGGAGGGGGGGGGTAATCAGCCCCAGCATTTT.